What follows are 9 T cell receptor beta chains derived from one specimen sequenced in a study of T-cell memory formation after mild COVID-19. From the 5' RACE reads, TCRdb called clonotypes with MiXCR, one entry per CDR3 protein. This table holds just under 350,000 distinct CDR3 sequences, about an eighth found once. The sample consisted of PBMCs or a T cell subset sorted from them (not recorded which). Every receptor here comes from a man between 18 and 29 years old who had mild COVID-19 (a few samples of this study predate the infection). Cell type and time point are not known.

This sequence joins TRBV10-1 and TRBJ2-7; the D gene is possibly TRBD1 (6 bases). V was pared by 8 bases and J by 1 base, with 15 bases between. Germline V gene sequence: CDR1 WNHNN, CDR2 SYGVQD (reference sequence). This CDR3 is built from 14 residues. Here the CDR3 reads CASRNRDDSYEQYV. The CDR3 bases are TGCGCCAGCCGAAACAGGGACGATTCCTACGAGCAGTACGTC.

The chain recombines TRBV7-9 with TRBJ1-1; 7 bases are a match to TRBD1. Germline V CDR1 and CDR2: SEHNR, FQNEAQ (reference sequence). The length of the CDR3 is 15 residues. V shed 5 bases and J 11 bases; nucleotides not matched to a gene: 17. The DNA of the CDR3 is TGTGCCAGCAGCCCTGAGGCTGGCCAACTCAGGGGGGCTTTCTTT. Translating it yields CASSPEAGQLRGAFF. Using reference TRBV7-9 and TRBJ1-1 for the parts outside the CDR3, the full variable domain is DTGVSQNPRHKITKRGQNVTFRCDPISEHNRLYWYRQTLGQGPEFLTYFQNEAQLEKSRLLSDRFSAERPKGSFSTLEIQRTEQGDSAMYLCASSPEAGQLRGAFFGQGTRLTVV.

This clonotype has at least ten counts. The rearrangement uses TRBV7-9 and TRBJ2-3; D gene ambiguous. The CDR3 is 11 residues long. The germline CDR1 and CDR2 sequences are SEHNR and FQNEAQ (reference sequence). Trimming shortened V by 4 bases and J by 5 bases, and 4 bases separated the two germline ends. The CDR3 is CASSWGDTQYF. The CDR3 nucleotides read TGTGCCAGCAGCTGGGGAGATACGCAGTATTTT.

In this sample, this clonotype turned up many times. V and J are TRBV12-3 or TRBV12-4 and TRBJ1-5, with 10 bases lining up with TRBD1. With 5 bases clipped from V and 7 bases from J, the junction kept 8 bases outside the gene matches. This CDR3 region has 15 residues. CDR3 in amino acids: CASSRGQGPGQPQHF. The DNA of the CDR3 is TGTGCCAGCAGTCGGGGACAGGGGCCCGGCCAGCCCCAGCATTTT.

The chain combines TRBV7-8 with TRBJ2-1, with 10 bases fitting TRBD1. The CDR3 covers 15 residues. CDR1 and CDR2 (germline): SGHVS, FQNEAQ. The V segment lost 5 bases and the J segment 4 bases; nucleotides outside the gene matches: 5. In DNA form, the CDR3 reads TGTGCCAGCAGCGCATGGGACAGGGGATACAATGAGCAGTTCTTC. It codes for CASSAWDRGYNEQFF. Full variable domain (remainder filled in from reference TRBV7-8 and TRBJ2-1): GAGVSQSPRYKVAKRGQDVALRCDPISGHVSLFWYQQALGQGPEFLTYFQNEAQLDKSGLPSDRFFAERPEGSVSTLKIQRTQQEDSAVYLCASSAWDRGYNEQFFGPGTRLTVL.

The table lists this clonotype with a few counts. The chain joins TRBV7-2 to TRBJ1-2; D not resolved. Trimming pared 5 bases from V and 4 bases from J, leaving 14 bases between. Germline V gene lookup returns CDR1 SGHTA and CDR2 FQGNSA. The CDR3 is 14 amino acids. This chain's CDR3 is CASSTLVGSYGYTF. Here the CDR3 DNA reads TGTGCCAGCAGCACCTTGGTGGGTTCCTATGGCTACACCTTC.

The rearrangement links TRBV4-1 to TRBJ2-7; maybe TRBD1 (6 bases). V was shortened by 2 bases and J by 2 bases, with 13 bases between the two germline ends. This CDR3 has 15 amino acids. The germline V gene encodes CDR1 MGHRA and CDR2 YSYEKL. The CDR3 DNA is TGCGCCAGCAGCCAACGGCAGGGGACAACCTACGAGCAGTACTTC. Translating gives CASSQRQGTTYEQYF.

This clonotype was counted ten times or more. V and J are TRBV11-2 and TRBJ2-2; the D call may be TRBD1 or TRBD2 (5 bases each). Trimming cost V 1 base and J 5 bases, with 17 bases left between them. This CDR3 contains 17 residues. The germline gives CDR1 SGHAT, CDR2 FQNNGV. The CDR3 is CASSLGPGQGWTGELFF. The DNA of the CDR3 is TGTGCCAGCAGCTTAGGGCCGGGGCAGGGCTGGACCGGGGAGCTGTTTTTT. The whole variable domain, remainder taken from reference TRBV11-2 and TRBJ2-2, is EAGVAQSPRYKIIEKRQSVAFWCNPISGHATLYWYQQILGQGPKLLIQFQNNGVVDDSQLPKDRFSAERLKGVDSTLKIQPAKLEDSAVYLCASSLGPGQGWTGELFFGEGSRLTVL.

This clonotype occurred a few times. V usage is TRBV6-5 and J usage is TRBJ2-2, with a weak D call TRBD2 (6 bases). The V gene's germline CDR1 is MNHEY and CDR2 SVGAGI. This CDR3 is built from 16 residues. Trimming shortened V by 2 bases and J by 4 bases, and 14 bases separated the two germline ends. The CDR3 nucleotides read TGTGCCAGCAGTTACCCGTCCGGGGGAGGCACCGGGGAGCTGTTTTTT. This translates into CASSYPSGGGTGELFF.